This is a list of T cell receptor beta chains from one sample in a study of blood T cell repertoires in COVID-19. TCRdb's table, derived via immunoSEQ multiplex PCR, lists solely in-frame clones and lacks some. The table records 240,000 or so clones, about 83% of them present only once. What was sequenced was PBMCs or T cells enriched from blood (not recorded which). These TCRs come from a woman aged 50 to 60 who had recovered from COVID-19. Both conserved end residues are part of each CDR3. D genes are given only for firm matches. The size field is filled for only some rows; it gives once, few, many or a size class.

J,D,V,size,CDR3,DNA
TRBJ2-5,TRBD2,TRBV11-2,.,CASRGSGANQETQYF,TGTGCCAGCAGGGGGAGCGGGGCCAACCAAGAGACCCAGTACTTC
TRBJ1-2,.,TRBV7-9,.,CASSAQGRGYGYTF,TGTGCCAGCAGCGCTCAGGGAAGAGGCTATGGCTACACCTTC
TRBJ2-7,TRBD2,TRBV19,.,CASRKLAGSSYEQYF,TGTGCCAGTAGAAAACTAGCGGGGAGCTCCTACGAGCAGTACTTC
TRBJ1-2,TRBD1,TRBV30,few,CAWIGTVLNSGYTF,TGTGCCTGGATAGGGACAGTTCTAAACTCTGGCTACACCTTC
TRBJ2-7,.,TRBV30,.,CAWSPAFGEQYF,TGTGCCTGGAGCCCCGCGTTTGGCGAGCAGTACTTC
TRBJ1-5,.,TRBV18,.,CASTRAVTQPQHF,TGTGCCAGCACCCGCGCGGTCACGCAGCCCCAGCATTTT
TRBJ1-3,.,TRBV7-9,.,CASRASSGNTIYF,TGTGCCAGCAGGGCCTCCTCTGGAAACACCATATATTTT
TRBJ1-5,TRBD1,TRBV5-6,.,CASSSGDRVQHF,TGTGCCAGCAGCTCGGGGGACAGGGTCCAGCATTTT
TRBJ1-2,TRBD1,TRBV20-1,.,CSGQGDYGYTF,TGCAGCGGACAGGGCGACTATGGCTACACCTTC
TRBJ1-5,TRBD1,TRBV3-1/TRBV3-2,.,CASSQGAQGNQPQHF,TGTGCCAGCAGCCAGGGAGCACAGGGGAATCAGCCCCAGCATTTT
TRBJ1-5,.,TRBV19,once,CASSIYGDSNQPQHF,TGTGCCAGTAGTATCTATGGAGATAGCAATCAGCCCCAGCATTTT
TRBJ2-1,.,TRBV5-1,.,CASSLGRQEQNEQFF,TGCGCCAGCAGCTTGGGCAGACAGGAGCAGAATGAGCAGTTCTTC
TRBJ1-2,TRBD1,TRBV19,.,CASTRGTGIAFGYTF,TGTGCCAGTACACGGGGGACAGGGATAGCCTTCGGCTACACCTTC
TRBJ1-2,.,TRBV5-1,.,CASSPRRDRPTNYGYTF,TGCGCCAGCAGCCCCCGTAGAGACAGGCCTACTAACTATGGCTACACCTTC
TRBJ1-2,.,TRBV28,few,CASSLGTETYYGYTF,TGTGCCAGCAGTTTGGGTACAGAGACGTACTATGGCTACACCTTC
TRBJ1-5,.,TRBV19,.,CASRVVWHSNQPQHF,TGTGCCAGTAGGGTGGTTTGGCATAGCAATCAGCCCCAGCATTTT
TRBJ2-5,.,TRBV5-4,.,CASSLGSEETQYF,TGTGCCAGCAGCCTAGGGAGTGAGGAGACCCAGTACTTC
TRBJ1-2,TRBD1,TRBV5-1,.,CASSLGTGANYGYTF,TGCGCCAGCAGCTTGGGGACAGGGGCTAACTATGGCTACACCTTC
TRBJ1-5,.,TRBV18,.,CASSASRDSNQPQHF,TGTGCCAGCTCAGCTTCCAGGGATAGCAATCAGCCCCAGCATTTT
TRBJ2-5,.,TRBV12-3/TRBV12-4,.,CASSLHPPGAQYF,TGTGCCAGCAGTTTGCACCCTCCCGGGGCCCAGTACTTC
TRBJ1-2,TRBD1,TRBV7-2,.,CASALGQGEFGYTF,TGTGCCAGCGCGCTTGGACAGGGGGAGTTTGGCTACACCTTC
TRBJ2-7,.,TRBV3-1/TRBV3-2,.,CASSPGLFYEQYF,TGTGCCAGCAGTCCCGGACTATTCTACGAGCAGTACTTC
TRBJ1-4,TRBD1,TRBV5-5,.,CASNRESGGNEKLFF,TGTGCCAGCAACCGAGAATCAGGGGGCAATGAAAAACTGTTTTTT
TRBJ2-1,TRBD1,TRBV11-3,.,CASSYGQGGGNEQFF,TGTGCCAGCAGCTATGGACAGGGGGGAGGCAATGAGCAGTTCTTC
TRBJ1-2,TRBD1,TRBV4-1,.,CASSLGQGVDYGYTF,TGCGCCAGCAGCCTGGGACAGGGGGTTGACTATGGCTACACCTTC
TRBJ1-1,TRBD1,TRBV19,few,CASSSTGGTEAFF,TGTGCCAGTAGTTCGACAGGGGGCACTGAAGCTTTCTTT
TRBJ2-5,TRBD2,TRBV5-4,.,CASSLGTSGEPRETQYF,TGTGCCAGCAGCTTAGGGACTAGCGGGGAACCCCGGGAGACCCAGTACTTC
TRBJ2-2,TRBD2,TRBV6-2/TRBV6-3,few,CASSLAGGSVRDTGELFF,TGTGCCAGCAGCCTAGCGGGAGGTTCAGTTAGGGACACCGGGGAGCTGTTTTTT
TRBJ2-1,.,TRBV19,.,CASNPSPGLAHNEQFF,TGTGCCAGTAACCCATCCCCCGGGCTAGCCCACAATGAGCAGTTCTTC
TRBJ1-2,TRBD1,TRBV7-9,.,CASIPNGAGGNYGYTF,TGTGCCAGCATCCCCAATGGGGCAGGGGGCAACTATGGCTACACCTTC
TRBJ1-2,.,TRBV20-1,.,CSASRTENYGYTF,TGCAGTGCTAGTCGGACAGAGAACTATGGCTACACCTTC
TRBJ1-5,.,TRBV19,.,CATHSGDSNQPQHF,TGTGCCACCCACTCAGGGGATTCCAATCAGCCCCAGCATTTT